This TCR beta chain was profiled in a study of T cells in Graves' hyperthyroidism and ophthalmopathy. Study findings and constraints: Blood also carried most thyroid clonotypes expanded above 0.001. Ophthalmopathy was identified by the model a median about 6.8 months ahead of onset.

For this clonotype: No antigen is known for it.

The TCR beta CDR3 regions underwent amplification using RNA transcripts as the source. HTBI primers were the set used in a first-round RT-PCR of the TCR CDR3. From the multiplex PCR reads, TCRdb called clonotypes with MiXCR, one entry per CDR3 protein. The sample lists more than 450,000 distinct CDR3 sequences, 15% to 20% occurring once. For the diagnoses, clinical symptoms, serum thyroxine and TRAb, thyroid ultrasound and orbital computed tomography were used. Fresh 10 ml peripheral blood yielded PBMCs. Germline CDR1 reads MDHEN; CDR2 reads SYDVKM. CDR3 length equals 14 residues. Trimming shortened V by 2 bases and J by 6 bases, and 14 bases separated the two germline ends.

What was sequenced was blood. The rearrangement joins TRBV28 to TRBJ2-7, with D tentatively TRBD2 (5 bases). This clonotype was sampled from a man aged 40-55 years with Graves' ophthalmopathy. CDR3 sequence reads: CASSLRPSGVEQYF. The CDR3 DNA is TGTGCCAGCAGTTTAAGACCCTCCGGGGTCGAGCAGTACTTC.